This TCR beta chain was identified in a study of CD8+ T cells in alopecia areata. The wider study: The protocol delivered tofacitinib for 6 to 18 months, then withdrew it for 6 months.

The germline gives CDR1 SGHDT, CDR2 YYEEEE. This CDR3 region has 14 residues. With 4 bases removed from V and 0 bases from J, the gap between germline ends came to 11 bases. Whole-study findings and limits: Normal skin contains resident alphabeta T cells, and these are also sequenced in scalp samples. Normal scalp had lower clonality than lesional scalp, with alopecia totalis/universalis lesions showing this most strongly.

Points on this clone: Its antigen remains unknown.

Treatment denoted: oral pan-JAK inhibitor, 5-10 mg twice daily. Extracted from the samples, RNA was reverse transcribed into cDNA to serve as the sequencing template. Method: immunoSEQ multiplex PCR; TCRdb's copy keeps in-frame clones and lacks some. Seen here are nearly 95,000 clones, around three quarters observed once, and the top ten hold roughly a sixth. The sample consisted of CD8+ T cells sorted from blood, taken at approximately week 42, from a patient treated with tofacitinib. The chain has TRBV5-6 and TRBJ2-7; tentatively, D is TRBD2 (5 bases). This TCR was recovered from a human donor with alopecia areata. The CDR3 coding sequence is TGTGCCAGCAGCCTTGGTCGGGGCTCCTACGAGCAGTACTTC. Translation gives CASSLGRGSYEQYF.